The 24 T cell receptor beta chains presented below share a single source sample, sequenced in a study of PD-L1 blockade in urothelial cancer. Sequencing was performed with immunoSEQ multiplex PCR; in TCRdb, only in-frame clones are kept and a portion is missing. The sample lists about 24,000 clones; 84% were seen once. Sample: PBMCs, taken around atezolizumab (anti-PD-L1) treatment. These receptor sequences come from a man between 65 and 80 years old with urothelial cancer.

This chain joins TRBV6-1 and TRBJ2-1; D not resolved. V was shortened by 2 bases and J by 6 bases, with 17 bases between the two germline ends. This CDR3 region has 16 residues. Germline CDR1 reads MNHNS; CDR2 reads SASEGT. The CDR3 DNA reads TGTGCCAGCAGTGAATTTAGCTATGGCGGTGGCAATGAGCAGTTCTTC. Protein: CASSEFSYGGGNEQFF.

This clone was observed once. This chain connects TRBV19 to TRBJ1-4, with 10 bases lining up with TRBD1. CDR1 and CDR2 (germline): LNHDA, SQIVND (reference sequence). The CDR3 consists of 15 residues. Germline trimming cut 4 bases from V and 6 bases from J; bases unmatched to any gene: 5. The CDR3 bases are TGTGCCAGTAGTACCCGGGACAGGGGAGATGAAAAACTGTTTTTT. Its protein is CASSTRDRGDEKLFF. The full variable domain, in which reference TRBV19 and TRBJ1-4 provide the parts outside the CDR3, is DGGITQSPKYLFRKEGQNVTLSCEQNLNHDAMYWYRQDPGQGLRLIYYSQIVNDFQKGDIAEGYSVSREKKESFPLTVTSAQKNPTAFYLCASSTRDRGDEKLFFGSGTQLSVL.

The chain joins TRBV7-3 to TRBJ1-5; TRBD1 aligns across 8 bases. In germline, CDR1 is SGHTA, CDR2 FQGTGA. The CDR3 length is 19 residues. Germline trimming cut 5 bases from V and 3 bases from J; bases unmatched to any gene: 18. CDR3 in DNA: TGTGCCAGCAGCGAAAACAGGGGGAGGCATAAGGGTAACAATCAGCCCCAGCATTTT. Protein sequence: CASSENRGRHKGNNQPQHF.

This clone came up a few times. This chain links TRBV2 with TRBJ2-1; 8 bases are a match to TRBD1. V gave up 3 bases and J gave up 5 bases; unmatched junction bases: 9. CDR1 is SNHLY and CDR2 is FYNNEI in the germline V gene. The CDR3 contains 16 residues. This CDR3 is CASSETGQALNNEQFF. Written as DNA, the CDR3 is TGTGCCAGCAGTGAGACGGGACAGGCCCTTAACAATGAGCAGTTCTTC.

V and J are TRBV5-1 and TRBJ2-7, with TRBD1 matching over 8 bases. With V trimmed by 3 bases and J by 3 bases, 5 bases remained unmatched. Germline V lookup: CDR1 SGHRS, CDR2 YFSETQ. This CDR3 contains 14 residues. CDR3 sequence reads: CASSSGQGIYEQYF. The CDR3 DNA sequence: TGCGCCAGCAGCTCCGGACAGGGTATCTACGAGCAGTACTTC.

The chain has TRBV10-3 and TRBJ2-1; 10 positions agree with TRBD2. The junction had 6 bases not matched to a gene; V was cut back by 6 bases and J by 4 bases. This CDR3 spans 15 amino acids. Germline assignment: CDR1 ENHRY and CDR2 SYGVKD. The CDR3 DNA is TGTGCCATCAGCGGCTCTAGCGGGGGTTACAATGAGCAGTTCTTC. Amino acid sequence: CAISGSSGGYNEQFF.

The J gene is TRBJ1-1, the V gene TRBV7-9, with 11 bases that match TRBD1. CDR3 length: 15 residues. Germline-derived CDR1 and CDR2 are SEHNR and FQNEAQ (reference sequence). Losses at the gene ends were 2 bases for V and 3 bases for J; bases not matched to a gene: 2. CDR3 in amino acids: CASSLRTGGDTEAFF. The CDR3 region has the DNA TGTGCCAGCAGCTTAAGGACAGGGGGCGACACTGAAGCTTTCTTT. The complete variable domain, with remaining parts taken from reference TRBV7-9 and TRBJ1-1, reads DTGVSQNPRHKITKRGQNVTFRCDPISEHNRLYWYRQTLGQGPEFLTYFQNEAQLEKSRLLSDRFSAERPKGSFSTLEIQRTEQGDSAMYLCASSLRTGGDTEAFFGQGTRLTVV.

This clone has only a few counts. The rearrangement links TRBV7-2 to TRBJ2-7; the match to TRBD1 covers 10 bases. This CDR3 has 16 residues. V was pared by 5 bases and J by 2 bases, with 9 bases of the junction left unmatched. Germline lookup yields CDR1 SGHTA and CDR2 FQGNSA. As DNA, the CDR3 is TGTGCCAGCAGCCAAGACAGGGGGCTAGGAGCCTACGAGCAGTACTTC. Translated: CASSQDRGLGAYEQYF.

The rearrangement links TRBV7-9 to TRBJ2-5; D possibly corresponds to TRBD2 (5 bases). V was clipped by 5 bases and J by 1 base, with 11 bases between them. The CDR3 contains 14 residues. Germline lookup yields CDR1 SEHNR and CDR2 FQNEAQ (reference sequence). The CDR3 DNA sequence: TGTGCCAGCAGCCCACCGAGGGTCCAAGAGACCCAGTACTTC. It is translated as CASSPPRVQETQYF.

The V and J genes are TRBV20-1 and TRBJ2-1; D possibly corresponds to TRBD1 (5 bases). Trimming removed 5 bases at V and 6 bases at J, with 8 bases between. This CDR3 contains 11 residues. Germline V CDR1 and CDR2: DFQATT, SNEGSKA (reference sequence). This CDR3 is CSAFRGNEQFF. CDR3 DNA: TGCAGTGCTTTTAGGGGCAATGAGCAGTTCTTC.

The chain uses TRBV28 and TRBJ1-2; D is possibly TRBD1 (5 bases). The CDR3 totals 12 residues. V lost 3 bases to trimming and J lost 9 bases, with 11 bases between them. From germline, CDR1 is MDHEN and CDR2 SYDVKM. This chain's CDR3 is CASSFQGRSYTF. CDR3 bases: TGTGCCAGCAGTTTTCAGGGTAGAAGCTACACCTTC.

This chain joins TRBV5-5 and TRBJ1-4, with a possible D match to TRBD1 (6 bases). V lost 4 bases to trimming and J lost 6 bases, with 13 bases between them. The V gene's germline CDR1 is SGHKS and CDR2 YYEKEE (reference sequence). The CDR3 is 14 residues long. CDR3 in DNA: TGTGCCAGCAGCCCCGACAGGTCTGATGAAAAACTGTTTTTT. This codes for CASSPDRSDEKLFF.

V usage is TRBV15 and J usage is TRBJ1-4, with unresolved D. Germline CDR1 LNHNV, CDR2 YYDKDF (reference sequence). V lost 5 bases and J 7 bases, leaving 14 bases between the germline ends. The CDR3 runs 14 residues. This CDR3 is CATSLGGQLEKLFF. CDR3 DNA: TGTGCCACCAGCTTGGGAGGTCAACTTGAAAAACTGTTTTTT.

The chain has TRBV7-2 and TRBJ2-1; 9 positions match TRBD2. The CDR3 length is 18 residues. Germline CDR1 is SGHTA and CDR2 is FQGNSA. The J segment lost 0 bases and the V segment lost 4 bases, leaving 10 bases of the junction unmatched. CDR3 sequence (DNA): TGTGCCAGCAGCTCCGGTAGTAGCGGGAGATTCTCCTACAATGAGCAGTTCTTC. Its protein is CASSSGSSGRFSYNEQFF. Supplemented by reference TRBV7-2 and TRBJ2-1, the full variable domain reads GAGVSQSPSNKVTEKGKDVELRCDPISGHTALYWYRQSLGQGLEFLIYFQGNSAPDKSGLPSDRFSAERTGGSVSTLTIQRTQQEDSAVYLCASSSGSSGRFSYNEQFFGPGTRLTVL.

This clone was seen a handful of times. CDR3 protein: CASTEGLVNTEAFF. CDR3 coding DNA: TGTGCCAGTACCGAGGGACTTGTGAACACTGAAGCTTTCTTT. V gene TRBV19 combines with J gene TRBJ1-1; a weak D match, TRBD1 (5 bases). The ends were cut back, 7 bases at V and 0 bases at J, with 12 bases in the middle. CDR3 size: 14 residues. From germline, CDR1 is LNHDA and CDR2 SQIVND (reference sequence).

The chain is built from TRBV28 and TRBJ2-3; 10 bases align to TRBD2. The CDR3 extends over 16 amino acids. V was clipped by 7 bases and J by 2 bases; unmatched bases: 9. Germline V gene data show CDR1 as MDHEN and CDR2 as SYDVKM. The CDR3 nucleotides are TGTGCCAGCACCGACGGACTAGCGGTTGACACAGATACGCAGTATTTT. It encodes CASTDGLAVDTDTQYF.

The chain couples TRBV27 to TRBJ2-7, with 7 nucleotides matching TRBD1. Germline V gene sequence: CDR1 MNHEY, CDR2 SMNVEV (reference sequence). V trimming: 7 bases; J trimming: 2 bases; junction bases outside the gene matches: 8. The CDR3 spans 14 residues. CDR3 sequence: CASKVQTGTYEQYF. CDR3 in DNA: TGTGCCAGCAAAGTCCAGACAGGGACCTACGAGCAGTACTTC.

The rearrangement uses TRBV27 and TRBJ2-7, with 8 bases lining up with TRBD2. V lost 6 bases and J lost 5; bases outside the gene matches: 9. Looked up from germline, CDR1 is MNHEY and CDR2 is SMNVEV (reference sequence). The length of the CDR3 is 14 residues. The CDR3 DNA reads TGTGCCAGCAGCCATGGCGGGGGGTTTGACGAGCAGTACTTC. Its translation: CASSHGGGFDEQYF.

This chain links TRBV27 with TRBJ2-7; 10 positions agree with TRBD1. Germline lookup yields CDR1 MNHEY and CDR2 SMNVEV (reference sequence). CDR3 length: 14 residues. The junction had 5 bases not matched to a gene; V was cut back by 6 bases and J by 3 bases. This chain's CDR3 is CASSRDRGLYEQYF. The CDR3, as DNA: TGTGCCAGCAGCCGAGACAGGGGGCTCTACGAGCAGTACTTC.

This clone was picked up a small number of times. V gene TRBV2 combines with J gene TRBJ1-5, with D unresolved. The V gene's germline CDR1 is SNHLY and CDR2 FYNNEI. The CDR3 sequence is 15 residues long. V was shortened by 7 bases and J by 3 bases, with 16 bases between the two germline ends. The CDR3, as DNA: TGTGCCAGCAATCGGGGTTGGATTGACAATCAGCCCCAGCATTTT. Protein sequence: CASNRGWIDNQPQHF.

The chain recombines TRBV19 with TRBJ2-2; TRBD1 matches 8 bases. Germline V gene lookup returns CDR1 LNHDA and CDR2 SQIVND (reference sequence). V shed 3 bases, J shed 3 bases, and the junction held 3 bases outside the gene matches. The CDR3 sequence is 15 residues long. CDR3 region: CASSIQGADTGELFF. For the CDR3, the DNA is TGTGCCAGTAGTATTCAGGGGGCCGACACCGGGGAGCTGTTTTTT.

The gene calls are TRBV10-2 and TRBJ2-5, with 9 bases that match TRBD1. V gave up 3 bases and J gave up 4 bases; unmatched junction bases: 9. CDR3 size: 16 residues. Germline V CDR1 and CDR2: WSHSY, SAAADI. The CDR3 bases are TGCGCCAGCAGTGACCTGGGACAGGGTCGACGAGAGACCCAGTACTTC. This codes for CASSDLGQGRRETQYF.

This chain connects TRBV5-1 to TRBJ2-5; 8 positions agree with TRBD2. CDR1 and CDR2 (germline): SGHRS, YFSETQ. The CDR3 has 14 amino acids. The J segment lost 5 bases and the V segment lost 1 base, leaving 4 bases of the junction unmatched. CDR3 sequence: CASSLSSGPETQYF. The DNA of the CDR3 is TGCGCCAGCAGCTTGTCTAGCGGGCCCGAGACCCAGTACTTC.

The V call is TRBV5-1, the J call TRBJ1-1; 9 positions match TRBD1. J lost 5 bases, V lost 4 bases, and 9 bases had no gene match. The germline CDR1 and CDR2 sequences are SGHRS and YFSETQ. This CDR3 region has 15 residues. The CDR3 loop is CASSQYVGQGTEAFF. As DNA, the CDR3 is TGCGCCAGCAGCCAATATGTGGGACAGGGTACTGAAGCTTTCTTT.